This T cell receptor (beta chain) was sequenced in a study of T-cell reconstitution after alpha-beta-depleted transplantation in children. Study results and caveats: The study reportedly traced alpha-beta T cells about two months after transplant to several hundred expanded graft clones. When one year had passed after transplant, most T-cell counts and diversity came from newly produced T cells. Surviving recipient T cells and thymic progenitors produced the high day-60 TCRbeta diversity seen in some patients.

The CDR3 sequence is 15 residues long. Per the germline V gene, CDR1 is MNHEY and CDR2 is SVGAGI. V lost 2 bases and J 3 bases, leaving 14 bases between the germline ends. This clonotype was found many times. The antigen is not known. Construction of the TCRbeta library involved unique molecular identifiers. In TCRdb, the PCR reads were re-called with MiXCR into one record per CDR3 protein. Altogether almost 500,000 distinct CDR3 sequences are present, roughly 10% being singletons, with the ten largest covering 2% to 2.5%. The source material was PBMCs, sampled before TCRalphabeta/CD19-depleted stem cell transplant. The V gene is TRBV6-5, the J gene TRBJ2-7; D is ambiguous. The TCR comes from a child under 10 years old with inherited bone marrow failure, due to receive a stem cell transplant. This CDR3 is CASSYGPPPHYEQYF. In DNA form, the CDR3 reads TGTGCCAGCAGTTACGGACCACCTCCTCACTACGAGCAGTACTTC.